These 17 T cell receptor beta chains share one sample of origin, sequenced in a study of blood T cells in healthy people across ages. Alongside a J-beta primer mix, a sample-barcoded 5' primer served in a second PCR lasting about 7 to 12 cycles. TCRdb analysed the 5' RACE reads with MiXCR anew, one entry per CDR3 protein. The profile covers 1.5 million to 2 million distinct CDR3 sequences, with about 30% appearing a single time and over 7% taken by the ten largest. The source material was blood. These receptors were collected from a woman between 25 and 40 years old in good health.

This clonotype was picked up many times. The chain recombines TRBV7-2 with TRBJ2-3, with 8 positions matching TRBD2. CDR3 length: 16 residues. The germline gives CDR1 SGHTA, CDR2 FQGNSA. With V trimmed by 1 base and J by 5 bases, 8 bases remained unmatched. This CDR3 reads CASSLERGGPLDTQYF. CDR3 sequence (DNA): TGTGCCAGCAGCTTAGAACGGGGGGGCCCTTTAGATACGCAGTATTTT.

The chain uses TRBV11-2 and TRBJ2-5, with TRBD2 matching over 16 bases. The CDR3 is 16 residues long. J gave up 5 bases and V 3 bases, and 3 bases lay outside the gene matches. CDR1 SGHAT and CDR2 FQNNGV come from the germline V gene. CDR3 amino acids: CASSFEGLAGGETQYF. The CDR3 DNA follows: TGTGCCAGCAGCTTCGAGGGACTAGCGGGAGGGGAGACCCAGTACTTC.

The chain recombines TRBV6-6 with TRBJ1-6; possibly TRBD1 for D (5 bases). The CDR3 covers 14 residues. The germline CDR1 and CDR2 sequences are MNHNY and SVGAGI (reference sequence). Between the trimmed V and J ends, which lost 2 bases and 10 bases, there was a span of 12 bases. The CDR3 protein is CASSYVEGQSPLHF. CDR3 in DNA: TGTGCCAGCAGTTACGTGGAGGGGCAGTCACCCCTCCACTTT.

A word on this clonotype: One junction end disagrees with the germline gene, perhaps due to a read error. The chain has TRBV11-1 and TRBJ1-1, with D unclear. The CDR3 covers 12 residues. Germline-derived CDR1 and CDR2 are SGHAT and FQDESV (reference sequence). The CDR3 region has the DNA TGTGCCGGCAGCGATCGGATCACTGAAGCTTTCTTT. Translated, it gives CAGSDRITEAFF.

V gene TRBV7-9 combines with J gene TRBJ2-1; 11 positions match TRBD1. The CDR3 has 15 amino acids. V shed 5 bases and J 6 bases; nucleotides not matched to a gene: 6. Germline V CDR1 and CDR2: SEHNR, FQNEAQ (reference sequence). The DNA for the CDR3 is TGTGCCAGCAGCCCACCGGGACAGGGGGGCAATGAGCAGTTCTTC. Translated, it gives CASSPPGQGGNEQFF.

The chain joins TRBV5-1 to TRBJ2-3; TRBD1 aligns across 9 bases. The V gene end was trimmed by 4 bases and the J gene end by 5 bases; junction bases not matched to a gene: 11. CDR1 and CDR2 (germline): SGHRS, YFSETQ. The CDR3 has 16 amino acids. The CDR3 is CASSPGDREQGDTQYF. CDR3 DNA: TGCGCCAGCAGCCCTGGGGACAGGGAACAAGGAGATACGCAGTATTTT.

The V call is TRBV24-1, the J call TRBJ2-2, with a possible D match to TRBD1 (5 bases). The CDR3 loop spans 16 amino acids. Germline V gene lookup returns CDR1 KGHDR and CDR2 SFDVKD. Trimming stripped 4 bases from V and 4 bases from J, with 15 bases between. CDR3 sequence: CATSDLSGSSTGELFF. The CDR3 DNA follows: TGTGCCACCAGTGACCTGTCAGGGTCCAGCACCGGGGAGCTGTTTTTT.

The chain uses TRBV28 and TRBJ1-2, with TRBD1 matching over 9 bases. Germline V gene data show CDR1 as MDHEN and CDR2 as SYDVKM. CDR3 size: 13 residues. Unmatched junction bases numbered 5, after V lost 8 bases and J lost 4 bases. CDR3 protein: CASLQGAGYGYTF. The CDR3 DNA follows: TGTGCCAGCTTACAGGGGGCAGGCTATGGCTACACCTTC.

The J gene is TRBJ2-7, the V gene TRBV11-2; no clear D. Trimming removed 1 base at V and 2 bases at J, with 9 bases between. CDR3 length equals 14 residues. Germline V gene data show CDR1 as SGHAT and CDR2 as FQNNGV. The CDR3 bases are TGTGCCAGCAGCTTAGGGTGGTCAGCCTACGAGCAGTACTTC. As protein: CASSLGWSAYEQYF.

This chain uses TRBV12-3 or TRBV12-4 with TRBJ2-7; no definite D call. Deletions cut 3 bases from V and 6 bases from J, with 12 bases between. The CDR3 has 13 residues. DNA of the CDR3: TGTGCCAGCAGTTTCGTGGACCTCACCGAGCAGTACTTC. The encoded protein is CASSFVDLTEQYF.

V is TRBV12-3 or TRBV12-4 and J is TRBJ1-1; a weak D match, TRBD1 (5 bases). The length of the CDR3 is 12 residues. Between the trimmed V and J ends, which lost 3 bases and 8 bases, there was a span of 10 bases. This CDR3 reads CASSFGDREAFF. The DNA of the CDR3 is TGTGCCAGCAGTTTTGGGGACCGGGAAGCTTTCTTT.

The sample holds a few counts of this clonotype. This chain links TRBV4-1 with TRBJ2-7; the D is unclear. This CDR3 comprises 13 residues. Germline V gene lookup returns CDR1 MGHRA and CDR2 YSYEKL. Trimming shortened V by 3 bases and J by 3 bases, and 9 bases separated the two germline ends. For the CDR3, the DNA is TGCGCCAGCAGCCACCTCCCGGGCTACGAGCAGTACTTC. Protein sequence: CASSHLPGYEQYF.

This clonotype came up a few times. This chain uses TRBV6-2 or TRBV6-3 with TRBJ2-1; 9 nucleotides agree with TRBD1. Germline trimming cut 4 bases from V and 8 bases from J; bases unmatched to any gene: 6. In germline, CDR1 is MNHEY, CDR2 SVGEGT. CDR3 length: 14 amino acids. The CDR3: CASSSTGGLDEQFF. CDR3 nucleotide sequence: TGTGCCAGCAGTTCCACAGGGGGCTTGGATGAGCAGTTCTTC.

Note on this clonotype: One end of the junction varies from germline; a read error may be responsible. V and J are TRBV7-2 and TRBJ1-5, with D unresolved. Germline-derived CDR1 and CDR2 are SGHTA and FQGNSA. CDR3 length: 13 amino acids. This CDR3 is CASSYASNHPQHF. In nucleotides, the CDR3 is TGTGCCAGCAGCTACGCGAGTAATCACCCCCAGCATTTT.

This clonotype was found many times. V usage is TRBV7-2 and J usage is TRBJ2-5; TRBD2 might be the D (5 bases). Germline CDR1 SGHTA, CDR2 FQGNSA. The CDR3 contains 15 residues. Trimming took off 6 bases at V and 2 bases at J, with 16 bases between the two ends. CDR3 amino acids: CASRSTTLIQETQYF. CDR3 bases: TGTGCCAGCAGGTCGACTACGCTAATACAAGAGACCCAGTACTTC. Full variable domain (missing parts from reference TRBV7-2 and TRBJ2-5): GAGVSQSPSNKVTEKGKDVELRCDPISGHTALYWYRQSLGQGLEFLIYFQGNSAPDKSGLPSDRFSAERTGGSVSTLTIQRTQQEDSAVYLCASRSTTLIQETQYFGPGTRLLVL.

This clonotype was detected ten times or more. The chain employs TRBV5-1 and TRBJ2-3; 7 bases line up with TRBD2. The CDR3 has 17 residues. V shed 4 bases and J 3 bases; nucleotides not matched to a gene: 14. The germline V gene has CDR1 SGHRS and CDR2 YFSETQ. This CDR3 reads CASSNSVRASGTDTQYF. CDR3 nucleotide sequence: TGCGCCAGCAGCAATTCCGTCAGGGCTAGCGGAACAGATACGCAGTATTTT.

This clonotype was recorded a few times. The chain couples TRBV5-1 to TRBJ1-3; D unclear. The CDR3 is 16 residues long. CDR1 is SGHRS, CDR2 YFSETQ, per germline. V shed 4 bases and J shed 3 bases, with 17 bases lying between them. This CDR3 reads CASSATGNLNGNTIYF. For the CDR3, the DNA is TGCGCCAGCAGCGCCACGGGTAACCTAAATGGAAACACCATATATTTT.